The T cell receptor (beta chain) described here comes from a study of CD8+ T cells in alopecia areata. On the study more broadly: Each of the treated patients was given oral tofacitinib, 5 to 10 mg twice daily, for moderate-to-severe alopecia areata. The investigators scored severity in treated patients by the percentage of affected scalp area. General study results and limits: Scalp samples also contribute reads from the resident alphabeta T cells found in normal skin.

Isolated RNA was reverse transcribed into cDNA used as the sequencing template. The repertoire was sequenced with immunoSEQ multiplex PCR; TCRdb's copy has only in-frame clones and lacks some. The sample consists of 110,000 or so clones, around 54% of them appearing once. Trimming stripped 5 bases from V and 3 bases from J, with 14 bases between. The CDR3 sequence is 14 residues long. Germline V CDR1 and CDR2: SGHTA, FQGNSA. Regarding treatment: oral pan-JAK inhibitor, 5-10 mg twice daily. A remark on this clone: Its target is unknown.

The genes are TRBV7-2 and TRBJ2-7; D uncertain. The clonotype was recovered from a human donor with alopecia areata. This specimen was CD4+ T cells sorted from blood, taken at week 24, from a patient treated with tofacitinib. This chain's CDR3 is CASSLEVWNYEQYF. CDR3 sequence (DNA): TGTGCCAGCAGCCTTGAGGTTTGGAACTACGAGCAGTACTTC.